The 32 T cell receptor beta chains below come from one sample, sequenced in a study of T cells in localized non-small cell lung cancer. Here immunoSEQ multiplex PCR was the method, and the copy in TCRdb shows in-frame clones only, minus some. The table lists over 25,000 clones, around 93% of them singletons. The material sequenced was peripheral blood, taken before any cancer treatment. The receptors were gathered from an older female donor with stage I lung adenocarcinoma.

V usage is TRBV9 and J usage is TRBJ2-7, with D tentatively TRBD1 or TRBD2 (5 bases each). V shed 0 bases and J shed 5 bases, with 15 bases lying between them. The CDR3 has 15 residues. Germline V gene lookup returns CDR1 SGDLS and CDR2 YYNGEE. This CDR3 is CASSVGGRAGHEQYF. CDR3 in DNA: TGTGCCAGCAGCGTAGGGGGCCGGGCGGGCCACGAGCAGTACTTC.

V usage is TRBV19 and J usage is TRBJ2-1, with 7 bases lining up with TRBD1. This CDR3 spans 15 amino acids. Germline assignment: CDR1 LNHDA and CDR2 SQIVND (reference sequence). After removal of 3 bases from V and 2 bases from J, the junction contained 4 bases not matched to a gene. The CDR3 here is CASSMGQGAYNEQFF. The CDR3 region has the DNA TGTGCCAGTAGTATGGGGCAGGGGGCCTACAATGAGCAGTTCTTC.

The chain links TRBV11-3 to TRBJ1-3; 8 bases agree with TRBD1. There are 17 residues in the CDR3. V shed 2 bases and J 0 bases; nucleotides not matched to a gene: 6. From germline, CDR1 is SGHNT and CDR2 YENEEA. CDR3 sequence: CASSLPSGGHSGNTIYF. For the CDR3, the DNA is TGTGCCAGCAGCTTACCCTCAGGGGGCCACTCTGGAAACACCATATATTTT.

The chain recombines TRBV27 with TRBJ2-7; TRBD2 agrees at 8 bases. After removal of 1 base from V and 6 bases from J, the junction contained 8 bases not matched to a gene. Germline V gives CDR1 MNHEY, CDR2 SMNVEV (reference sequence). This CDR3 has 15 amino acids. CDR3 sequence: CASSLFIAGLSEQYF. DNA of the CDR3: TGTGCCAGCAGTTTATTCATAGCGGGGCTAAGCGAGCAGTACTTC.

CDR3 loop: CASSGEVGELFF. The CDR3 DNA sequence: TGTGCCAGCAGTGGGGAGGTCGGGGAGCTGTTTTTT. The genes are TRBV6-1 and TRBJ2-2; perhaps TRBD2 as D (6 bases). V lost 4 bases and J 7 bases, leaving 7 bases between the germline ends. CDR1 MNHNS and CDR2 SASEGT come from the germline V gene. There are 12 residues in the CDR3.

This clone was recorded only once. This chain links TRBV30 with TRBJ2-3; D not resolved. The CDR3 extends over 14 amino acids. The germline V gene has CDR1 GTSNPN and CDR2 SVGIG (reference sequence). Trimming pared 4 bases from V and 2 bases from J, leaving 13 bases between. The CDR3 coding sequence is TGTGCCTGGATGGGTCCCCCCTCCACAGATACGCAGTATTTT. Encoded protein: CAWMGPPSTDTQYF.

This chain uses TRBV27 with TRBJ1-5, with D maybe TRBD1 (6 bases). CDR3 size: 15 residues. The ends were cut back, 5 bases at V and 7 bases at J, with 18 bases in the middle. Germline CDR1 reads MNHEY; CDR2 reads SMNVEV (reference sequence). The CDR3 loop is CASSPIGGAGQPQHF. CDR3 DNA sequence: TGTGCCAGCAGTCCCATCGGGGGGGCCGGGCAGCCCCAGCATTTT.

V gene TRBV6-1 combines with J gene TRBJ1-3, with D tentatively TRBD1 (5 bases). V lost 0 bases to trimming and J lost 4 bases, with 10 bases between them. Per the germline V gene, CDR1 is MNHNS and CDR2 is SASEGT. The length of the CDR3 is 15 residues. CDR3 in amino acids: CASSEARGPGNTIYF. The CDR3 DNA is TGTGCCAGCAGTGAAGCTCGGGGACCCGGAAACACCATATATTTT.

The rearrangement joins TRBV6-1 to TRBJ2-7, with TRBD2 as a possible D gene (6 bases). The CDR3 covers 14 residues. Trimming pared 1 base from V and 4 bases from J, leaving 11 bases between. CDR1 and CDR2 from the germline V gene are MNHNS and SASEGT. The CDR3 coding sequence is TGTGCCAGCAGTGAAGGATGGGGGGTTTACGAGCAGTACTTC. Translation gives CASSEGWGVYEQYF.

The chain combines TRBV5-1 with TRBJ2-5; TRBD1 matches at 8 bases. The junction had 13 bases not matched to a gene; V was cut back by 4 bases and J by 2 bases. The germline V gene encodes CDR1 SGHRS and CDR2 YFSETQ. The CDR3 has 17 residues. As DNA, the CDR3 is TGCGCCAGCAGCCTCGGGACAGGAGGCACCCTACAAGAGACCCAGTACTTC. Protein: CASSLGTGGTLQETQYF.

The rearrangement joins TRBV27 to TRBJ1-1; tentative D call: TRBD1 (5 bases). CDR3 length: 14 residues. V was cut by 4 bases and J by 1 base, with 10 bases left in between. Germline loops: CDR1 MNHEY, CDR2 SMNVEV (reference sequence). CDR3: CASSSGRQNTEAFF. CDR3 DNA: TGTGCCAGCAGTTCGGGACGGCAGAACACTGAAGCTTTCTTT.

V is TRBV4-3 and J is TRBJ2-1; no reliable D call. Germline V gene lookup returns CDR1 LGHNA and CDR2 YSLEER. This CDR3 region has 12 residues. Trimming pared 1 base from V and 8 bases from J, leaving 6 bases between. In nucleotides, the CDR3 is TGCGCCAGCAGCCAAGGGCCGCATGAGCAGTTCTTC. It is translated as CASSQGPHEQFF.

The V gene is TRBV2, the J gene TRBJ2-7; 7 bases align to TRBD1. Germline V CDR1 and CDR2: SNHLY, FYNNEI. This CDR3 is 15 amino acids long. V shed 7 bases and J 0 bases; nucleotides not matched to a gene: 9. CDR3 DNA sequence: TGTGCCAGCATCCTGAACAGGGGACGCTCCTACGAGCAGTACTTC. Its translation: CASILNRGRSYEQYF. Drawing the rest from reference TRBV2 and TRBJ2-7, the complete variable domain is EPEVTQTPSHQVTQMGQEVILRCVPISNHLYFYWYRQILGQKVEFLVSFYNNEISEKSEIFDDQFSVERPDGSNFTLKIRSTKLEDSAMYFCASILNRGRSYEQYFGPGTRLTVT.

This chain connects TRBV15 to TRBJ2-1; TRBD1 is a possible D gene (5 bases). V was trimmed by 1 base and J by 2 bases, leaving 12 bases between them. The CDR3 is made up of 16 amino acids. CDR1 is LNHNV, CDR2 YYDKDF, per germline (reference sequence). CDR3 in amino acids: CATSRGQSPTYNEQFF. The CDR3 coding sequence is TGTGCCACCAGCAGAGGACAGAGTCCTACCTACAATGAGCAGTTCTTC.

In nucleotides, the CDR3 is TGTGCCAGCAGCGGACATCAGGGATTCTCTAATGAAAAACTGTTTTTT. Protein: CASSGHQGFSNEKLFF. The chain is built from TRBV25-1 and TRBJ1-4, with D tentatively TRBD1 (5 bases). The CDR3 extends over 16 amino acids. Trimming shortened V by 6 bases and J by 3 bases, and 17 bases separated the two germline ends. Germline V CDR1 and CDR2: MGHDK, SYGVNS.

A single count supports this clone. This chain connects TRBV27 to TRBJ1-6; D not resolved. V lost 8 bases to trimming and J lost 10 bases, with 15 bases between them. Germline V lookup: CDR1 MNHEY, CDR2 SMNVEV (reference sequence). This CDR3 comprises 13 residues. The CDR3 here is CASRTTSRSPLHF. For the CDR3, the DNA is TGTGCCAGCCGAACGACTTCCCGCTCACCCCTCCACTTT.

The chain combines TRBV2 with TRBJ1-4; TRBD1 matches 7 bases. The V segment lost 8 bases and the J segment 4 bases; nucleotides outside the gene matches: 4. This CDR3 comprises 13 residues. The V gene's germline CDR1 is SNHLY and CDR2 FYNNEI. This CDR3 reads CASGGQINEKLFF. CDR3 DNA sequence: TGTGCCAGCGGGGGACAGATTAATGAAAAACTGTTTTTT.

V is TRBV6-5 and J is TRBJ1-2; D gene uncertain. The CDR3 runs to 13 residues. Germline V lookup: CDR1 MNHEY, CDR2 SVGAGI. V gave up 7 bases and J gave up 0 bases, with 9 bases separating them. The CDR3 loop is CASKDNTNYGYTF. CDR3 nucleotides: TGTGCCAGCAAAGACAATACTAACTATGGCTACACCTTC.

The chain recombines TRBV13 with TRBJ1-1, with D uncertain. V lost 6 bases to trimming and J lost 2 bases, with 13 bases between them. The CDR3 is 14 amino acids. Germline V lookup: CDR1 PRHDT, CDR2 FYEKMQ (reference sequence). The CDR3 spells CASRNWMKNTEAFF. The CDR3 region has the DNA TGTGCCAGCAGGAATTGGATGAAAAACACTGAAGCTTTCTTT.

This chain connects TRBV30 to TRBJ2-1, with a tentative D call TRBD1 (6 bases). Germline assignment: CDR1 GTSNPN and CDR2 SVGIG (reference sequence). This CDR3 comprises 12 residues. V lost 1 base and J lost 8, with 9 bases in between. This chain's CDR3 is CAWSGQEDEQFF. The CDR3 DNA reads TGTGCCTGGAGTGGACAGGAGGATGAGCAGTTCTTC.

CDR3 sequence: CASTPHGNQPQHF. The CDR3 nucleotides read TGTGCCAGTACGCCCCATGGCAATCAGCCCCAGCATTTT. The rearrangement links TRBV19 to TRBJ1-5; D remains unclear. V dropped 7 bases and J dropped 2 bases, with 9 bases sitting between them. The germline gives CDR1 LNHDA, CDR2 SQIVND (reference sequence). CDR3 length: 13 amino acids.

This clone was detected only once. V and J are TRBV28 and TRBJ1-2; no clear D. V was pared by 2 bases and J by 11 bases, with 18 bases between. CDR1 and CDR2 from the germline V gene are MDHEN and SYDVKM. The CDR3 runs to 14 residues. CDR3 sequence reads: CASSLGNSPIGYTF. CDR3 sequence (DNA): TGTGCCAGCAGTTTAGGGAACAGCCCAATTGGGTACACCTTC.

The genes are TRBV2 and TRBJ2-7; 11 bases fit TRBD2. CDR1 and CDR2 from the germline V gene are SNHLY and FYNNEI. The CDR3 is 13 residues long. V lost 10 bases and J lost 7; bases outside the gene matches: 9. The CDR3 DNA is TGTGCCACCGGGACTAGCGGTGAGAAGGAGCAGTACTTC. Protein product: CATGTSGEKEQYF.

The chain has TRBV11-3 and TRBJ1-1; tentative D call: TRBD1 (6 bases). Germline lookup yields CDR1 SGHNT and CDR2 YENEEA. Deletions cut 4 bases from V and 2 bases from J, with 14 bases between. This CDR3 has 15 amino acids. CDR3 sequence reads: CASSSRGGSNTEAFF. CDR3 DNA: TGTGCCAGCAGCTCACGGGGGGGCTCAAACACTGAAGCTTTCTTT.

This clone was detected a few times. This chain connects TRBV2 to TRBJ2-7; TRBD1 matches at 7 bases. Trimming took 6 bases from V and 3 from J; bases not matched to a gene: 11. There are 15 residues in the CDR3. CDR1 and CDR2 from the germline V gene are SNHLY and FYNNEI. The CDR3: CASSVREGAHYEQYF. In nucleotides, the CDR3 is TGTGCCAGCAGCGTTAGAGAGGGGGCCCACTACGAGCAGTACTTC.

The chain uses TRBV9 and TRBJ1-6; D might be TRBD1 (5 bases). Between the trimmed V and J ends, which lost 3 bases and 7 bases, there was a span of 17 bases. Germline loops: CDR1 SGDLS, CDR2 YYNGEE. The CDR3 is 16 residues long. In DNA, the CDR3 is TGTGCCAGCAGCGCAGGGCGGACGACGGGGAATTCACCCCTCCACTTT. Residues: CASSAGRTTGNSPLHF.

V is TRBV10-2 and J is TRBJ1-2; D gene uncertain. The CDR3 sequence is 13 residues long. Trimming shortened V by 2 bases and J by 5 bases, and 9 bases separated the two germline ends. Looked up from germline, CDR1 is WSHSY and CDR2 is SAAADI. The CDR3 region is CASSERAWYGYTF. For the CDR3, the DNA is TGCGCCAGCAGTGAGCGTGCATGGTATGGCTACACCTTC.

The chain joins TRBV18 to TRBJ2-2; 9 bases match TRBD1. Germline values: CDR1 KGHSH, CDR2 LQKENI. The CDR3 has 17 residues. V shed 0 bases, J shed 6 bases, and the junction held 8 bases outside the gene matches. The CDR3 spells CASSPPGLGQGPGELFF. For the CDR3, the DNA is TGTGCCAGCTCACCACCGGGACTGGGACAGGGCCCCGGGGAGCTGTTTTTT.

The chain is built from TRBV7-2 and TRBJ1-3; D unresolved. CDR1 and CDR2 (germline): SGHTA, FQGNSA. V was pared by 4 bases and J by 0 bases, with 4 bases between. The CDR3 has 13 amino acids. CDR3 protein: CASSSRSGNTIYF. The CDR3 nucleotides read TGTGCCAGCAGCTCCCGCTCTGGAAACACCATATATTTT. The entire variable domain, with the rest obtained from reference TRBV7-2 and TRBJ1-3, is as follows: GAGVSQSPSNKVTEKGKDVELRCDPISGHTALYWYRQSLGQGLEFLIYFQGNSAPDKSGLPSDRFSAERTGGSVSTLTIQRTQQEDSAVYLCASSSRSGNTIYFGEGSWLTVV.

This clone has only one observation. CDR3 loop: CASSLEVRNIQYF. The CDR3 DNA is TGTGCCAGCAGCTTAGAGGTGCGAAACATTCAGTACTTC. The chain recombines TRBV7-2 with TRBJ2-4; D remains ambiguous. This CDR3 is built from 13 residues. Germline V gene sequence: CDR1 SGHTA, CDR2 FQGNSA. The V end was cut by 1 base, the J end by 6 bases, with 7 bases between.

The chain couples TRBV6-1 to TRBJ2-1; 9 bases are shared with TRBD2. V was clipped by 11 bases and J by 10 bases; unmatched bases: 15. The CDR3 contains 14 residues. The germline V gene encodes CDR1 MNHNS and CDR2 SASEGT. The CDR3 protein is CASRGGGAIREQFF. The CDR3 nucleotides are TGTGCCTCCAGGGGCGGGGGGGCCATCCGGGAGCAGTTCTTC.

The V call is TRBV15, the J call TRBJ2-7; TRBD2 might be the D (5 bases). The germline gives CDR1 LNHNV, CDR2 YYDKDF (reference sequence). The CDR3 totals 16 residues. V was trimmed by 3 bases and J by 0 bases, leaving 15 bases between them. This CDR3 is CATSRRGLFSSYEQYF. CDR3 nucleotide sequence: TGTGCCACCAGCAGGCGCGGACTGTTTAGCTCCTACGAGCAGTACTTC.